Listed below are T cell receptor beta chains from one sample, sequenced in a study of graft-versus-host responses after intestinal transplantation. Assay used: immunoSEQ multiplex PCR; TCRdb lists only in-frame clones, some missing. The top ten clones hold around 0.12% of a sample with over 100,000 clones, about 93% of them seen once. No antigen is known for these receptors. Here the sequenced sample was unstimulated CD4+ T cells sorted from spleen or lymph node cells, taken before intestinal transplant. These receptors came from a human donor who received an intestinal transplant. Each CDR3 is given with its conserved first and last residue. A D gene is named only where the DNA matches it firmly. Size values are once, few and many counts, or a class for expanded clones, and some rows have none.

DNA: TGTGCCAGCAGGGCTCAGGTGAACACTGAAGCTTTCTTT
CDR3: CASRAQVNTEAFF
size: NA
V: TRBV2
D: NA
J: TRBJ1-1

DNA: TGTGCCAGTACCGGGACAGAAACTTACATGGGAGCTTTCTTT
CDR3: CASTGTETYMGAFF
size: NA
V: TRBV19
D: TRBD1
J: TRBJ1-1

DNA: TGTGCCAGCAGTGATAGGATAACCCTACTCGACGAGCAGTACTTC
CDR3: CASSDRITLLDEQYF
size: once
V: TRBV6-1
D: NA
J: TRBJ2-7

DNA: TGTGCCAGCAGTTACTCCCGGGAGGGCCAAGGGAATGAGCAGTTCTTC
CDR3: CASSYSREGQGNEQFF
size: NA
V: TRBV6-5
D: TRBD2
J: TRBJ2-1

DNA: TGTGCCAGCAAGGAGGACAGGTACCAAGAGACCCAGTACTTC
CDR3: CASKEDRYQETQYF
size: NA
V: TRBV5-4
D: TRBD1
J: TRBJ2-5

DNA: TGTGCCAGCAGTTTATCGTTGCGGGAGCCATTCTTC
CDR3: CASSLSLREPFF
size: NA
V: TRBV28
D: TRBD2
J: TRBJ2-7

DNA: TGTGCCAGCAGTCGTGCCCGGGCAGGGAACACTGAAGCTTTCTTT
CDR3: CASSRARAGNTEAFF
size: NA
V: TRBV6-5
D: NA
J: TRBJ1-1

DNA: TGTGCCAGCAGCCCGATGGACAGAACCAGGGAATATTTT
CDR3: CASSPMDRTREYF
size: NA
V: TRBV7-9
D: NA
J: TRBJ1-3

DNA: TGTGCCAGCAGCATTGACAGGAACACTGAAGCTTTCTTT
CDR3: CASSIDRNTEAFF
size: NA
V: TRBV6-6
D: NA
J: TRBJ1-1

DNA: TGCAGTGCTAGAGCGCAGTATTTT
CDR3: CSARAQYF
size: NA
V: TRBV20-1
D: NA
J: TRBJ2-3

DNA: TGTGCCAGCTCACCCCCCCGGGGTGTGTGGACAGATACGCAGTATTTT
CDR3: CASSPPRGVWTDTQYF
size: NA
V: TRBV18
D: NA
J: TRBJ2-3

DNA: TGTGCCAGCTCACCAGAGGCTAATGAGCAGTTCTTC
CDR3: CASSPEANEQFF
size: NA
V: TRBV18
D: NA
J: TRBJ2-1

DNA: TGTGCCTGGAACGCAGTGGGCGATACGCAGTATTTT
CDR3: CAWNAVGDTQYF
size: NA
V: TRBV30
D: NA
J: TRBJ2-3

DNA: TGTGCCAGCAGTGACTCGAGAGGGCCTGGGGAGCTGTTTTTT
CDR3: CASSDSRGPGELFF
size: NA
V: TRBV6-4
D: NA
J: TRBJ2-2

DNA: TGTGCCAGCAACGCGGACAGGGGGCGTGAAAAACTGTTTTTT
CDR3: CASNADRGREKLFF
size: NA
V: TRBV2
D: TRBD1
J: TRBJ1-4

DNA: TGTGCCAGCAGCTTGAGGACAGGGGGCCGGGGCGAGCAGTACTTC
CDR3: CASSLRTGGRGEQYF
size: NA
V: TRBV7-2
D: TRBD1
J: TRBJ2-7

DNA: TGTGCCAGCAGTTACTCCGGCAGGGGGACTGAAGCTTTCTTT
CDR3: CASSYSGRGTEAFF
size: NA
V: TRBV6-5
D: TRBD1
J: TRBJ1-1

DNA: TGTGCCAGCAGTTACGGGGCAGGGGGGGTCTATGGCTACACCTTC
CDR3: CASSYGAGGVYGYTF
size: NA
V: TRBV6-6
D: TRBD1
J: TRBJ1-2

DNA: TGTGCCAGTAGTACGTCCAGGGTTTCGAGCTATGGCTACACCTTC
CDR3: CASSTSRVSSYGYTF
size: NA
V: TRBV19
D: NA
J: TRBJ1-2

DNA: TGTGCCAGCAGTTTTCGGACAGCTGGAAACACCATATATTTT
CDR3: CASSFRTAGNTIYF
size: NA
V: TRBV28
D: NA
J: TRBJ1-3

DNA: TGCGCCAGCAGCTTGGTCGGGTCGGGAGGTGGAGAGACCCAGTACTTC
CDR3: CASSLVGSGGGETQYF
size: once
V: TRBV5-1
D: TRBD2
J: TRBJ2-5

DNA: TGTGCCTGGAGCCCACAGGGGAACTATGGCTACACCTTC
CDR3: CAWSPQGNYGYTF
size: NA
V: TRBV30
D: TRBD1
J: TRBJ1-2

DNA: TGTGCCAGCAGGGGGGACAGGGTTAGCACAGATACGCAGTATTTT
CDR3: CASRGDRVSTDTQYF
size: NA
V: TRBV2
D: TRBD1
J: TRBJ2-3

DNA: TGTGCCTGGAATAAGGGGTACTACACTGAAGCTTTCTTT
CDR3: CAWNKGYYTEAFF
size: NA
V: TRBV30
D: NA
J: TRBJ1-1